This entry features one T cell receptor (beta chain) sequence. These data come from a study of T-cell reconstitution after alpha-beta-depleted transplantation in children. TCRbeta library construction was performed incorporating unique molecular identifiers. TCRdb re-derived calls from the PCR reads in MiXCR, one entry per CDR3 protein. The repertoire holds about 980,000 distinct CDR3 sequences, roughly 31% seen once, with about 28% in the top ten. The CDR3 has 12 amino acids. The germline V and J ends were trimmed by 8 bases and 7 bases, with 9 bases remaining between them. Per germline, CDR1 MNHEY and CDR2 SVGAGI.

The starting material was PBMCs, mostly from graft donor cells, obtained 360 days after TCRalphabeta/CD19-depleted stem cell transplant. This TCR derives from a boy less than two years old who had a stem cell transplant for SCID, so the T cells may come from the graft donor. This rearrangement joins TRBV6-5 to TRBJ1-6; maybe TRBD1 (6 bases). CDR3 amino acids: CASGGPNSPLHF. DNA of the CDR3: TGTGCCAGCGGGGGGCCGAATTCACCCCTCCACTTT.